Following are 14 T cell receptor beta chains from one sample sequenced in a study of identical twins' blood T cells. TCRdb redid the calling of the 5' RACE reads with MiXCR, one entry per CDR3 protein. The sample has a few hundred thousand distinct CDR3 sequences; about 28% are singletons. Sequenced: PBMCs. These TCRs come from a woman aged 18 to 55 in good health.

For this clonotype: At one end, the junction sequence differs from germline, possibly due to a read error. V and J are TRBV10-3 and TRBJ2-7, with D tentatively TRBD1 (5 bases). Germline values: CDR1 ENHRY, CDR2 SYGVKD. The CDR3 has 13 residues. This CDR3 reads CAVSAPRATEQYF. The CDR3 DNA reads TGTGCCGTCAGTGCCCCCAGGGCGACGGAGCAGTACTTC.

The chain has TRBV12-3 or TRBV12-4 and TRBJ1-5; weak D call: TRBD1 (5 bases). Deletions cut 7 bases from V and 2 bases from J, with 9 bases between. CDR3 length: 13 residues. The CDR3 sequence: CASNAGRNQPQHF. CDR3 coding DNA: TGTGCCAGCAACGCGGGGCGCAATCAGCCCCAGCATTTT.

Comments on this clonotype: This may arise from a read error, as a much more abundant clone is one base away. The rearrangement joins TRBV29-1 to TRBJ2-2; D is possibly TRBD2 (5 bases). From germline, CDR1 is SQVTM and CDR2 ANQGSEA. The CDR3 is 13 amino acids. CDR3 sequence: CRVRTLNTGELFF. The CDR3 coding sequence is TGCAGGGTTAGGACTCTGAACACCGGGGAGCTGTTTTTT.

This chain links TRBV5-5 with TRBJ2-1; no firm D call. V lost 6 bases and J 9 bases, leaving 10 bases between the germline ends. Germline-derived CDR1 and CDR2 are SGHKS and YYEKEE (reference sequence). The CDR3 sequence is 11 residues long. For the CDR3, the DNA is TGTGCCAGCACGTCAGAAAGTGAGCAGTTCTTC. It is translated as CASTSESEQFF.

The genes are TRBV29-1 and TRBJ1-2; no firm D call. The germline V gene encodes CDR1 SQVTM and CDR2 ANQGSEA. The CDR3 loop spans 12 amino acids. With 7 bases removed from V and 6 bases from J, the gap between germline ends came to 15 bases. CDR3 residues: CSGAKGSHGYTF. The CDR3 nucleotides read TGCAGCGGAGCGAAGGGATCCCATGGCTACACCTTC. Full variable domain (missing parts from reference TRBV29-1 and TRBJ1-2): SAVISQKPSRDICQRGTSLTIQCQVDSQVTMMFWYRQQPGQSLTLIATANQGSEATYESGFVIDKFPISRPNLTFSTLTVSNMSPEDSSIYLCSGAKGSHGYTFGSGTRLTVV.

In the case of this clonotype: One end of the junction does not line up with germline, which may come from a read error. This sequence joins TRBV6-5 and TRBJ1-1, with D unresolved. This CDR3 comprises 15 residues. Germline V gene data show CDR1 as MNHEY and CDR2 as SVGAGI. The CDR3 DNA is TGTGCCAGCAGTTACTCCAGTTTTTTGGGCACTAAAGCTTTCTTT. This encodes CASSYSSFLGTKAFF.

This clonotype has more than one count but fewer than ten. This rearrangement joins TRBV20-1 to TRBJ1-2; 8 nucleotides align to TRBD1. The length of the CDR3 is 13 residues. J gave up 4 bases and V 6 bases, and 7 bases lay outside the gene matches. CDR1 is DFQATT and CDR2 is SNEGSKA in the germline V gene (reference sequence). CDR3 bases: TGCAGTGCCCCCAGGACAGGGATCTATGGCTACACCTTC. As protein: CSAPRTGIYGYTF.

The J gene is TRBJ2-3, the V gene TRBV5-1; no clear D gene. The V gene's germline CDR1 is SGHRS and CDR2 YFSETQ. Trimming took 6 bases from V and 0 from J, leaving 11 bases between them. This CDR3 is built from 14 residues. The CDR3 sequence: CASTLGSSTDTQYF. DNA of the CDR3: TGCGCCAGCACCCTCGGGTCTAGCACAGATACGCAGTATTTT.

The table lists this clonotype with a few counts. The J gene is TRBJ2-3, the V gene TRBV11-3, with D possibly matching TRBD2 (6 bases). The V and J ends lost 5 bases and 3 bases respectively, with 12 bases between them. The germline V gene encodes CDR1 SGHNT and CDR2 YENEEA. There are 14 residues in the CDR3. The CDR3 coding sequence is TGTGCCAGCAGCGGAACGGCGGGGACAGATACGCAGTATTTT. It is translated as CASSGTAGTDTQYF.

This clonotype was seen more than once but under ten times. This chain joins TRBV6-1 and TRBJ1-1; D uncertain. CDR3 size: 13 residues. V was trimmed by 2 bases and J by 0 bases, leaving 4 bases between them. Germline V gene sequence: CDR1 MNHNS, CDR2 SASEGT. CDR3 in DNA: TGTGCCAGCAGTGAATCTCTGAACACTGAAGCTTTCTTT. Protein: CASSESLNTEAFF.

The genes are TRBV20-1 and TRBJ1-3; TRBD1 aligns across 7 bases. Per the germline V gene, CDR1 is DFQATT and CDR2 is SNEGSKA (reference sequence). CDR3 size: 15 residues. Germline trimming cut 6 bases from V and 3 bases from J; bases unmatched to any gene: 11. DNA of the CDR3: TGCAGTGCCCCTGACAGGGACTTCGGTGGAAACACCATATATTTT. It encodes CSAPDRDFGGNTIYF.

The chain recombines TRBV29-1 with TRBJ1-2, with no clear D. This CDR3 is 12 amino acids long. The V end was cut by 6 bases, the J end by 2 bases, with 10 bases between. Germline lookup yields CDR1 SQVTM and CDR2 ANQGSEA. CDR3 sequence reads: CSVGFSNYGYTF. CDR3 nucleotides: TGCAGCGTGGGATTTTCCAACTATGGCTACACCTTC.

The gene calls are TRBV5-6 and TRBJ1-1; no clear D. The CDR3 spans 13 residues. V lost 4 bases and J 4 bases, leaving 11 bases between the germline ends. Germline V gives CDR1 SGHDT, CDR2 YYEEEE. This chain's CDR3 is CASSGSVSTEAFF. The DNA for the CDR3 is TGTGCCAGCAGCGGGAGCGTAAGCACTGAAGCTTTCTTT.

The chain links TRBV29-1 to TRBJ1-1; D is unclear. The CDR3 covers 12 residues. The germline V and J ends were trimmed by 8 bases and 8 bases, with 18 bases remaining between them. Germline V gene lookup returns CDR1 SQVTM and CDR2 ANQGSEA. CDR3 in DNA: TGCAGCATTGTCCTGATCGGACCGGAAGCTTTCTTT. The encoded protein is CSIVLIGPEAFF.